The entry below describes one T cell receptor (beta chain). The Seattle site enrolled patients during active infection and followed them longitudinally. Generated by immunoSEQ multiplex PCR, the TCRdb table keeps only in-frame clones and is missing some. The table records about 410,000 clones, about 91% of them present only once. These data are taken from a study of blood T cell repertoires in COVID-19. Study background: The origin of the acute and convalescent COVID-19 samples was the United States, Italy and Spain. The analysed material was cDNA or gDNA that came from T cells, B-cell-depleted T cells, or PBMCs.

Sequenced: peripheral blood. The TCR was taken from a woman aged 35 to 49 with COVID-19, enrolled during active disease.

CDR3 sequence: CATSFQGGETQYF. CDR3 in DNA: TGTGCCACCAGCTTCCAGGGGGGAGAGACCCAGTACTTC. This chain connects TRBV15 to TRBJ2-5, with D perhaps matching TRBD1 (7 bases). The CDR3 spans 13 residues. Trimming left V 5 bases short and J 4 bases short, with 11 bases between. CDR1 LNHNV and CDR2 YYDKDF come from the germline V gene (reference sequence). The full variable domain, with the rest looked up from reference TRBV15 and TRBJ2-5, is DAMVIQNPRYQVTQFGKPVTLSCSQTLNHNVMYWYQQKSSQAPKLLFHYYDKDFNNEADTPDNFQSRRPNTSFCFLDIRSPGLGDTAMYLCATSFQGGETQYFGPGTRLLVL.